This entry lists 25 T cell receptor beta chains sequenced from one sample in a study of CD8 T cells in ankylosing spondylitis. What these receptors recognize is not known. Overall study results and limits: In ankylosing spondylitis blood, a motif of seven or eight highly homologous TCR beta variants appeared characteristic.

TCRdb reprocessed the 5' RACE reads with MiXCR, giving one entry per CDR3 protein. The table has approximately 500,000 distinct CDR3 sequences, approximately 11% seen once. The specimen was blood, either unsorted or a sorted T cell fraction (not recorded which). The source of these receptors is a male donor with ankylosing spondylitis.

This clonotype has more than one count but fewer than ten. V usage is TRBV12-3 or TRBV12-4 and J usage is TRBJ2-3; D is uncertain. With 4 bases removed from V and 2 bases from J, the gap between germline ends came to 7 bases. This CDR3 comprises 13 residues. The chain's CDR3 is CASSSRHTDTQYF. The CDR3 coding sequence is TGTGCCAGCAGTTCGCGTCACACAGATACGCAGTATTTT.

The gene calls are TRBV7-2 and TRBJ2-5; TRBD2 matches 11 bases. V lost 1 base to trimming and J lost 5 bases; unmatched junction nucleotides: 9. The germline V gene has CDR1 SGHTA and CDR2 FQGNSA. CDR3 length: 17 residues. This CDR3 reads CASSLVGSGRGQETQYF. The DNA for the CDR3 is TGTGCCAGCAGCTTAGTGGGTAGCGGGAGGGGCCAGGAGACCCAGTACTTC.

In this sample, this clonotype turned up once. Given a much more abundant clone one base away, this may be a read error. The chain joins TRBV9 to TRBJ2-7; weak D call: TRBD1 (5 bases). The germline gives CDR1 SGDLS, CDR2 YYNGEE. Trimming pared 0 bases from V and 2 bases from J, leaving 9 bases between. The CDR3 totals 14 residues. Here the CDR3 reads CASSVGWGTYEQYF. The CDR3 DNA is TGTGCCAGCAGCGTAGGCTGGGGCACCTACGAGCAGTACTTC.

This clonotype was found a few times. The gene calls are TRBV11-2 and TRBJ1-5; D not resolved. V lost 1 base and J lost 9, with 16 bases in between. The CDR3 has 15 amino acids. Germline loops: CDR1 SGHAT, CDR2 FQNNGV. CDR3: CASSLGTGRPTPQHF. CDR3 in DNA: TGTGCCAGCAGCTTAGGAACCGGCAGGCCGACGCCCCAGCATTTT.

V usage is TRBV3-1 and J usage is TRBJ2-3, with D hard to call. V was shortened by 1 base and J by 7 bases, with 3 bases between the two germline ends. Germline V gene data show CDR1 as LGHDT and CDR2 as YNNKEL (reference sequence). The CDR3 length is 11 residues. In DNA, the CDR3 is TGTGCCAGCAGCCAAGTTAATACGCAGTATTTT. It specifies CASSQVNTQYF.

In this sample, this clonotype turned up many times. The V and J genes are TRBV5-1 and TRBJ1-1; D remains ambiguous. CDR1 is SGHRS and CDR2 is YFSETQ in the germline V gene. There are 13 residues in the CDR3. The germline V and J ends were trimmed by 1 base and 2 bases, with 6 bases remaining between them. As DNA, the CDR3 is TGCGCCAGCAGCTTGTCGGACAACACTGAAGCTTTCTTT. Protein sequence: CASSLSDNTEAFF.

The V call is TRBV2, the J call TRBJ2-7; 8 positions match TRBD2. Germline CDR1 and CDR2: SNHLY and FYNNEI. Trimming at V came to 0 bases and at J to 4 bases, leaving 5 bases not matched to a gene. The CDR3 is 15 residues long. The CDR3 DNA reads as TGTGCCAGCAGTGAAGCTAGCGGGGCGATATACGAGCAGTACGTC. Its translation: CASSEASGAIYEQYV.

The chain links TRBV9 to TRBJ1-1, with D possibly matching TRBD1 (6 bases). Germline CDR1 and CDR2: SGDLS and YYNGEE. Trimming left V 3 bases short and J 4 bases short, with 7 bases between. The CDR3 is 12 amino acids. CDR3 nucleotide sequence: TGTGCCAGCAGCGAGGACAGCACTGAAGCTTTCTTT. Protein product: CASSEDSTEAFF.

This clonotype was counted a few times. CDR3: CSALAGGVTGELFF. CDR3 in DNA: TGCAGTGCTCTAGCGGGAGGGGTCACCGGGGAGCTGTTTTTT. The chain employs TRBV20-1 and TRBJ2-2; 12 nucleotides match TRBD2. The V and J ends lost 5 bases and 4 bases, in that order; junction bases with no gene match: 2. The CDR3 totals 14 residues. Germline V CDR1 and CDR2: DFQATT, SNEGSKA (reference sequence).

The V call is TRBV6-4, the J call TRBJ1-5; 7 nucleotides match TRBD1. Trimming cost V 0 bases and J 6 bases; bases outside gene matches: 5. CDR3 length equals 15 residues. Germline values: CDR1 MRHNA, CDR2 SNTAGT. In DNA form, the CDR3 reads TGTGCCAGCAGTGACTCTCCGACAGGGACTCAGCCCCAGCATTTT. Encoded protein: CASSDSPTGTQPQHF.

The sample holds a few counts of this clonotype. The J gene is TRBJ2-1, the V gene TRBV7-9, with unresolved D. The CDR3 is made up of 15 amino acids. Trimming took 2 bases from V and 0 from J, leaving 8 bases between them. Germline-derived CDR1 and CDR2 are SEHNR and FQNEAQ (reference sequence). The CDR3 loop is CASSLITGSYNEQFF. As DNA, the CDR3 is TGTGCCAGCAGCTTAATAACTGGCTCCTACAATGAGCAGTTCTTC.

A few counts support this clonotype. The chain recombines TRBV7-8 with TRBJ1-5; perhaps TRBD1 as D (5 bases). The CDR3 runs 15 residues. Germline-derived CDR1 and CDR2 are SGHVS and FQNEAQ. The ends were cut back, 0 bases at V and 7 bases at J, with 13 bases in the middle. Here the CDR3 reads CASSLANSGLQPQHF. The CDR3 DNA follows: TGTGCCAGCAGCTTAGCGAATTCAGGGCTCCAGCCCCAGCATTTT.

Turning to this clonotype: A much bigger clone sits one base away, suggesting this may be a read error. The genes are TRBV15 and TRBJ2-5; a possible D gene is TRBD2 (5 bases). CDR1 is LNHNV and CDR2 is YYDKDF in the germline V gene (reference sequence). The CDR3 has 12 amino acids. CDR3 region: CAASRGWETQYF. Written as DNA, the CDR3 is TGTGCCGCCAGCAGAGGGTGGGAGACCCAGTACTTC.

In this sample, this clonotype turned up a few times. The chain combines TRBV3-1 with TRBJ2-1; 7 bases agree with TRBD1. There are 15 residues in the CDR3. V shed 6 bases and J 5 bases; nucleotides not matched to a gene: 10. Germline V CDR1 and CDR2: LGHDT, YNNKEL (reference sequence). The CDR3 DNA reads TGTGCCAGCAGGAAAACAGGGGTTCCGGACAATGAGCAGTTCTTC. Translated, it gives CASRKTGVPDNEQFF.

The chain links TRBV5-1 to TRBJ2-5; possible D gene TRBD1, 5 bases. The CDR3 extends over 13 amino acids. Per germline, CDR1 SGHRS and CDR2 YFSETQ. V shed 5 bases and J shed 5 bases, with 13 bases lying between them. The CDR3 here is CASRSDRRETQYF. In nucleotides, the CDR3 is TGCGCCAGCAGATCCGACAGACGGGAGACCCAGTACTTC.

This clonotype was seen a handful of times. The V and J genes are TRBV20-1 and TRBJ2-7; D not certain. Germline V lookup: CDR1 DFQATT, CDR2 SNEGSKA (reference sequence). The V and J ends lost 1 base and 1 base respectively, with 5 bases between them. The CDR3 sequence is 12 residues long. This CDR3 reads CSARGWSYEQYF. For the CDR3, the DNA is TGCAGTGCTAGAGGATGGTCCTACGAGCAGTACTTC.

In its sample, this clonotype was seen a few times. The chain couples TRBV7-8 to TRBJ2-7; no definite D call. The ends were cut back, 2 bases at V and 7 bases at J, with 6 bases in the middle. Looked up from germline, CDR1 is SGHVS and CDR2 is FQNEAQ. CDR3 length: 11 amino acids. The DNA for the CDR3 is TGTGCCAGCAGCTTATCTGGGGAGCAGTACGTC. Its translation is CASSLSGEQYV.

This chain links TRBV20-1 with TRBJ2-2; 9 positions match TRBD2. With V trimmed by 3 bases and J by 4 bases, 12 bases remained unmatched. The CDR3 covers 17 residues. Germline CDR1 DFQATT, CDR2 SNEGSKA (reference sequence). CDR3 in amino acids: CSASRFYSGRGTGELFF. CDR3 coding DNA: TGCAGTGCTAGTCGGTTCTATAGCGGGAGAGGCACCGGGGAGCTGTTTTTT.

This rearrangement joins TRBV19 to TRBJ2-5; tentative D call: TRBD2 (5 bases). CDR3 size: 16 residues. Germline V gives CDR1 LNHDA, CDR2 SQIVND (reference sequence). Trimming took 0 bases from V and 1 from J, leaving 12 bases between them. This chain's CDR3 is CASSIDRGFAQETQYF. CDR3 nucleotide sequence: TGTGCCAGTAGTATAGACCGCGGGTTTGCCCAAGAGACCCAGTACTTC.

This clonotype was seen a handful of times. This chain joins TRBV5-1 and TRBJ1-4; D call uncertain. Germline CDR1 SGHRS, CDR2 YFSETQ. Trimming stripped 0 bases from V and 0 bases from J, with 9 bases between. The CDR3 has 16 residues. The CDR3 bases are TGCGCCAGCAGCTTGGCCACATCCGCAACTAATGAAAAACTGTTTTTT. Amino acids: CASSLATSATNEKLFF. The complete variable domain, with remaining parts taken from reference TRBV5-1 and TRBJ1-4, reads KAGVTQTPRYLIKTRGQQVTLSCSPISGHRSVSWYQQTPGQGLQFLFEYFSETQRNKGNFPGRFSGRQFSNSRSEMNVSTLELGDSALYLCASSLATSATNEKLFFGSGTQLSVL.

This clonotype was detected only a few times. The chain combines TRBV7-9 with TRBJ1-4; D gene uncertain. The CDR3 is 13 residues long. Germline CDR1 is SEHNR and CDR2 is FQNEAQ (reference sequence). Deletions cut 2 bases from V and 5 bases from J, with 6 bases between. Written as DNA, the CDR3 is TGTGCCAGCAGCTTACCTGGGAATGAAAAACTGTTTTTT. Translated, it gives CASSLPGNEKLFF.

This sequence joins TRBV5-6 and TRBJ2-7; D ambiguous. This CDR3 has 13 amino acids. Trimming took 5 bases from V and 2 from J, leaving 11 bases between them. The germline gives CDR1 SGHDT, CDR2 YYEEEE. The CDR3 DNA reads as TGTGCCAGCAGTAAAGACACCACCTACGAGCAGTACTTC. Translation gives CASSKDTTYEQYF.

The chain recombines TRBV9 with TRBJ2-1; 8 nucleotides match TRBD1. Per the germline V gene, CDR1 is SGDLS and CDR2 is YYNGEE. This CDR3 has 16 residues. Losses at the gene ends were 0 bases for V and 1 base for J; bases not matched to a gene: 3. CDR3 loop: CASSVATGGSYNEQFF. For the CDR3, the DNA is TGTGCCAGCAGCGTAGCTACAGGGGGATCCTACAATGAGCAGTTCTTC. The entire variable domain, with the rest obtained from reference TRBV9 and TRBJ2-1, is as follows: DSGVTQTPKHLITATGQRVTLRCSPRSGDLSVYWYQQSLDQGLQFLIQYYNGEERAKGNILERFSAQQFPDLHSELNLSSLELGDSALYFCASSVATGGSYNEQFFGPGTRLTVL.

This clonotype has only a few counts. CDR3 nucleotide sequence: TGTGCCAGCAGCCAAGTGAAACTAGCGGGAGTGGTCACCGGGGAGCTGTTTTTT. This codes for CASSQVKLAGVVTGELFF. The chain is built from TRBV3-1 and TRBJ2-2; 11 nucleotides line up with TRBD2. The junction had 8 bases not matched to a gene; V was cut back by 1 base and J by 4 bases. The germline V gene encodes CDR1 LGHDT and CDR2 YNNKEL (reference sequence). This CDR3 is 18 amino acids long. Full variable domain (missing parts from reference TRBV3-1 and TRBJ2-2): DTAVSQTPKYLVTQMGNDKSIKCEQNLGHDTMYWYKQDSKKFLKIMFSYNNKELIINETVPNRFSPKSPDKAHLNLHINSLELGDSAVYFCASSQVKLAGVVTGELFFGEGSRLTVL.

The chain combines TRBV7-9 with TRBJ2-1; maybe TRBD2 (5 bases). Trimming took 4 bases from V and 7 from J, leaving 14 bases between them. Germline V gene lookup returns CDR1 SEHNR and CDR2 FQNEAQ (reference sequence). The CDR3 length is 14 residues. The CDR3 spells CASSSRGPDNEQFF. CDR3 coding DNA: TGTGCCAGCAGCTCGAGAGGGCCTGATAATGAGCAGTTCTTC.